This TCR beta chain was identified during a study of OX40 agonist ivuxolimab in advanced cancers. In the study overall: Patients assigned to dose escalation were diagnosed with hepatocellular carcinoma, melanoma, renal cell or head and neck cancer. From 23 to 79 years was the age range, with a mean of around 60 years, and approximately 84% were male. Having had anti-PD-1, anti-PD-L1 or anti-CTLA-4 therapy before was allowed, and over 35% had some. Broader study findings: No determination was made of the antigen specificity of the expanded peripheral T cells.

Points on this clone: The antigen is unknown.

The V gene's germline CDR1 is SNHLY and CDR2 FYNNEI. V dropped 6 bases and J dropped 3; count of bases not matched to a gene: 3. The CDR3 has 13 residues. The protocol was immunoSEQ multiplex PCR, while the TCRdb copy is restricted to in-frame clones and leaves out a portion. Of tens of thousands of clones listed, approximately 83% are singletons. This chain connects TRBV2 to TRBJ1-2; 8 nucleotides agree with TRBD1. This TCR was recovered from an adult with an advanced solid tumor such as melanoma, head and neck, liver or kidney cancer. The sample was CD4+ or CD8+ T cells sorted from blood, taken in a trial of the OX40 agonist ivuxolimab. The CDR3, as DNA: TGTGCCAGCAGGGGACAGGACCACTATGGCTACACCTTC. Translated, it gives CASRGQDHYGYTF.